This paragraph reports one T cell receptor beta chain. This CDR3 spans 12 amino acids. Germline lookup yields CDR1 LGHNA and CDR2 YNFKEQ. V lost 0 bases and J lost 9, with 6 bases in between. The record originates from a study of shared clonotypes between healthy human individuals. Data came from immunoSEQ multiplex PCR; TCRdb stores just in-frame clones and leaves some out. Here the sample spans about 1 million clones, about 75% being singletons. Sequencing used memory CD4+ T cells sorted from blood. Subset reported: CD45RA-negative fraction. This chain connects TRBV4-2 to TRBJ2-1; D gene unclear. The clonotype was recovered from a man in his late teens or twenties in good health. CDR3 loop: CASSQDLGEQFF. The CDR3 nucleotides read TGTGCCAGCAGCCAAGATCTCGGTGAGCAGTTCTTC.